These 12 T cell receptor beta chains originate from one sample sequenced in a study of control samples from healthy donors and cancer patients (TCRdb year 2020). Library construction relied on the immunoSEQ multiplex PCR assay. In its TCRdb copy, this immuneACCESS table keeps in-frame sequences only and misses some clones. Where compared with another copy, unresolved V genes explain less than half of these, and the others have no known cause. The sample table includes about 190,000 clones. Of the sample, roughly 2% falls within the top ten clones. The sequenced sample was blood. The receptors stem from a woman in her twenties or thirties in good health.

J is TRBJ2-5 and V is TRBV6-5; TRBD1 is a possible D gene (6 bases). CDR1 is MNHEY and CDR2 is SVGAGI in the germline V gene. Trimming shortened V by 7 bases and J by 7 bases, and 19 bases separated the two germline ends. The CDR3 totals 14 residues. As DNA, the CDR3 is TGTGCCAGCAACACCGAGGGGGATCGGGGGACCCAGTACTTC. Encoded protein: CASNTEGDRGTQYF.

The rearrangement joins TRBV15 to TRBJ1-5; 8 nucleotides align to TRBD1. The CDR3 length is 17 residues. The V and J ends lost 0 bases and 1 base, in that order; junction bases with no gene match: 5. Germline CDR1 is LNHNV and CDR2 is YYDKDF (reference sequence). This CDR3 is CATSRDRQGASNQPQHF. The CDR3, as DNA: TGTGCCACCAGCAGAGATCGGCAGGGGGCCAGCAATCAGCCCCAGCATTTT.

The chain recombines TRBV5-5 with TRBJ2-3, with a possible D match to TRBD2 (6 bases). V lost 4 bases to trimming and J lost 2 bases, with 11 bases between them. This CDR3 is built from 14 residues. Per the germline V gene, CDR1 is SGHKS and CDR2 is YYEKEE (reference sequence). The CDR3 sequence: CASSRSGNTDTQYF. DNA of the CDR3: TGTGCCAGCAGCCGTAGCGGTAACACAGATACGCAGTATTTT.

CDR3 nucleotides: TGCAGCGTTACGACAGGGGGAGAGCAGTACTTC. Translated, it gives CSVTTGGEQYF. The rearrangement joins TRBV29-1 to TRBJ2-7, with TRBD1 identical over 9 bases. The CDR3 totals 11 residues. Germline CDR1 and CDR2: SQVTM and ANQGSEA. Germline trimming cut 5 bases from V and 7 bases from J; bases unmatched to any gene: 3.

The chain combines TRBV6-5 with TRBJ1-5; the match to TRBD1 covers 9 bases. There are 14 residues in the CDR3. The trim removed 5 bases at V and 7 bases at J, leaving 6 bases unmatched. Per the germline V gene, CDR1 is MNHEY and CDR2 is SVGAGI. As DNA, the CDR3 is TGTGCCAGCAGTCCGGACAGGGGTTTACAGCCCCAGCATTTT. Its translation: CASSPDRGLQPQHF.

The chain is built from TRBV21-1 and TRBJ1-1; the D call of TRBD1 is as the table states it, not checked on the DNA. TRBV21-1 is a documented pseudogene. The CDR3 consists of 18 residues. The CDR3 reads CASSLPNDSPLKNTEAFF. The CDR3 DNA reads TGTGCCAGCAGCCTACCCAACGACAGTCCTCTCAAGAACACTGAAGCTTTCTTT.

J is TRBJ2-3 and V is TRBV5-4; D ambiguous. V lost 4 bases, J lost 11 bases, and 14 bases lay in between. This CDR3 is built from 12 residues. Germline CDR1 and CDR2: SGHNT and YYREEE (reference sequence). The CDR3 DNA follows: TGTGCCAGCAGCCTCTCCCAAGGTGTGCAGTATTTT. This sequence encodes CASSLSQGVQYF.

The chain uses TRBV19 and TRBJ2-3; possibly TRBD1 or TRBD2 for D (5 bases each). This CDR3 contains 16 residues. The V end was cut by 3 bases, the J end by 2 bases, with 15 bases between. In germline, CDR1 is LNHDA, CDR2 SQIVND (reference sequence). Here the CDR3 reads CASSIAGAPFTDTQYF. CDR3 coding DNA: TGTGCCAGTAGTATCGCCGGGGCCCCTTTCACAGATACGCAGTATTTT.

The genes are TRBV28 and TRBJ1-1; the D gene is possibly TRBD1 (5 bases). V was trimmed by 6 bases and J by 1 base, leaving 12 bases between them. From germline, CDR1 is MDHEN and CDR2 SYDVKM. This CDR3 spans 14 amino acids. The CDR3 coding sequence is TGTGCCAGCAGACCGGGCAGGGCGAACACTGAAGCTTTCTTT. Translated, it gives CASRPGRANTEAFF.

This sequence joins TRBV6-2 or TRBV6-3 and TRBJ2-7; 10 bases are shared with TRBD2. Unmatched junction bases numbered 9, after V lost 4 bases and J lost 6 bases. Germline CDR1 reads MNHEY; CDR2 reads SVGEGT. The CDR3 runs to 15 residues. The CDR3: CASSFSGGTPGEQYF. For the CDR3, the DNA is TGTGCCAGCAGTTTTAGCGGGGGGACCCCAGGCGAGCAGTACTTC.

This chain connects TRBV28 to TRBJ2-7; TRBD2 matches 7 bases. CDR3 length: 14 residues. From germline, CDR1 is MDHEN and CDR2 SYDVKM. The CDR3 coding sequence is TGTGTCATAGGGGCTAGCGGACCTTCCTACGAGCAGTACTTC. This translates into CVIGASGPSYEQYF.

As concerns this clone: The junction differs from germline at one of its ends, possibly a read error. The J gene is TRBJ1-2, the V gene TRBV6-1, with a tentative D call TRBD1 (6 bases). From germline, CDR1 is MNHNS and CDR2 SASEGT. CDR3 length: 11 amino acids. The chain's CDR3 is CASSERGAQGF. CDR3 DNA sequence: TGTGCCAGCAGTGAGAGGGGGGCCCAAGGCTTC.